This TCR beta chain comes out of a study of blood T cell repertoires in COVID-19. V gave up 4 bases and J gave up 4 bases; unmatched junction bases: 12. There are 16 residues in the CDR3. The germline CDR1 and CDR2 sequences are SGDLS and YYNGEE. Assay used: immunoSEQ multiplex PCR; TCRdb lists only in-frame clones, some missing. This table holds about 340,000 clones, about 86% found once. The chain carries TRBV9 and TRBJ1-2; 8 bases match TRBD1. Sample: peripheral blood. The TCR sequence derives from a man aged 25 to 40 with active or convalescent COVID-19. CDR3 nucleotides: TGTGCCAGCAGCTCCCTTCAGGGGGCTTGGGGCTATGGCTACACCTTC. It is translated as CASSSLQGAWGYGYTF. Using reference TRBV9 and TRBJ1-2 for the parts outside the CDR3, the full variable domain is DSGVTQTPKHLITATGQRVTLRCSPRSGDLSVYWYQQSLDQGLQFLIQYYNGEERAKGNILERFSAQQFPDLHSELNLSSLELGDSALYFCASSSLQGAWGYGYTFGSGTRLTVV.